The present entry profiles one T cell receptor (beta chain) with its context. The data belong to a study of T cell responses to AZD1222 COVID-19 vaccine. Method: immunoSEQ multiplex PCR; TCRdb's copy keeps in-frame clones and lacks some. Of some 160,000 clones listed, more than 85% are singletons. Looked up from germline, CDR1 is MNHEY and CDR2 is SMNVEV (reference sequence). Trimming took 6 bases from V and 4 from J, leaving 13 bases between them. This CDR3 is 14 amino acids long. The sequences come from peripheral blood, collected on day 0 of AZD1222 vaccination. This receptor was identified in an adult in good health. This rearrangement joins TRBV27 to TRBJ1-3; D remains unclear. The CDR3 sequence: CASSREGIGNTIYF. In DNA, the CDR3 is TGTGCCAGCAGCCGAGAGGGAATAGGAAACACCATATATTTT.